These 28 T cell receptor beta chains were sequenced from one sample in a study of T-cell memory formation after mild COVID-19. TCRdb processed the 5' RACE reads anew with MiXCR; each CDR3 protein has one entry. Counted here are under 200,000 distinct CDR3 sequences, around 10% occurring once; the ten biggest clones make up approximately 3.4%. Sequenced sample: PBMCs or a T cell subset sorted from them (not recorded which). These receptors were obtained from a man between 18 and 29 years old who had mild COVID-19 (a few samples of this study predate the infection). Cell type and time point are not known.

At least ten counts were recorded for this clonotype. This chain connects TRBV20-1 to TRBJ2-5; 9 nucleotides line up with TRBD2. J gave up 0 bases and V 3 bases, and 5 bases lay outside the gene matches. CDR1 is DFQATT, CDR2 SNEGSKA, per germline (reference sequence). The CDR3 sequence is 15 residues long. The CDR3 DNA reads as TGCAGTGCTAGGGCAGCTAGCGGGGACCAAGAGACCCAGTACTTC. This sequence encodes CSARAASGDQETQYF.

At least ten counts were recorded for this clonotype. The chain combines TRBV5-1 with TRBJ2-2; the D is unclear. V shed 0 bases and J shed 5 bases, with 5 bases lying between them. CDR1 is SGHRS, CDR2 YFSETQ, per germline. The CDR3 totals 13 residues. CDR3 loop: CASSLGPTGELFF. CDR3 nucleotides: TGCGCCAGCAGCTTGGGACCGACCGGGGAGCTGTTTTTT.

In its sample, this clonotype was seen a few times. This rearrangement joins TRBV28 to TRBJ1-5; D possibly corresponds to TRBD1 (5 bases). Trimming stripped 6 bases from V and 2 bases from J, with 14 bases between. CDR3 length equals 15 residues. The germline V gene encodes CDR1 MDHEN and CDR2 SYDVKM. The CDR3 region has the DNA TGTGCCAGCAGCACCAGGGTCGAAGGCAATCAGCCCCAGCATTTT. It yields the protein CASSTRVEGNQPQHF.

The V and J genes are TRBV7-9 and TRBJ1-1; no clear D gene. This CDR3 has 13 residues. V lost 5 bases, J lost 6 bases, and 13 bases lay in between. From germline, CDR1 is SEHNR and CDR2 FQNEAQ (reference sequence). The CDR3 sequence: CASSAGRLAEAFF. In nucleotides, the CDR3 is TGTGCCAGCAGCGCCGGGCGGTTGGCTGAAGCTTTCTTT.

The table lists this clonotype with a few counts. This sequence joins TRBV15 and TRBJ1-2; 7 positions match TRBD1. Germline trimming cut 3 bases from V and 8 bases from J; bases unmatched to any gene: 6. The CDR3 length is 13 residues. The germline V gene encodes CDR1 LNHNV and CDR2 YYDKDF (reference sequence). In DNA form, the CDR3 reads TGTGCCACCAGCAGGGAGGGGGCGCAAGGCTACACCTTC. Residues: CATSREGAQGYTF.

The CDR3 loop is CASSSFGGGQGYGYTF. The CDR3 DNA follows: TGTGCCAGCAGCTCCTTCGGTGGGGGACAGGGCTATGGCTACACCTTC. V usage is TRBV7-2 and J usage is TRBJ1-2, with 9 positions matching TRBD1. Germline CDR1 is SGHTA and CDR2 is FQGNSA. The V and J ends lost 4 bases and 4 bases, in that order; junction bases with no gene match: 10. The CDR3 length is 16 residues.

This clonotype occurred a few times. V gene TRBV15 combines with J gene TRBJ2-7; 10 bases match TRBD2. This CDR3 contains 16 residues. The ends lost 3 bases at V and 0 bases at J; junction bases unmatched: 5. From germline, CDR1 is LNHNV and CDR2 YYDKDF (reference sequence). This chain's CDR3 is CATSRGSSGSSYEQYF. CDR3 sequence (DNA): TGTGCCACCAGCAGGGGCTCTAGCGGGAGCTCCTACGAGCAGTACTTC.

The genes are TRBV20-1 and TRBJ2-4; D is ambiguous. The length of the CDR3 is 10 residues. Germline lookup yields CDR1 DFQATT and CDR2 SNEGSKA (reference sequence). Between the trimmed V and J ends, which lost 6 bases and 3 bases, there was a span of 3 bases. CDR3 DNA sequence: TGCAGTGCAGTCAAAAACATTCAGTACTTC. Translated: CSAVKNIQYF.

In this sample, this clonotype turned up many times. The chain uses TRBV6-1 and TRBJ2-3; D ambiguous. Deletions cut 1 base from V and 6 bases from J, with 14 bases between. CDR1 is MNHNS and CDR2 is SASEGT in the germline V gene. The CDR3 spans 15 residues. CDR3 coding DNA: TGTGCCAGCAGTGAAGTCGGCAGCCAGCATGATACGCAGTATTTT. This sequence encodes CASSEVGSQHDTQYF.

This clonotype appeared many times. The rearrangement joins TRBV5-6 to TRBJ2-7; D gene unclear. This CDR3 is 14 amino acids long. Trimming stripped 4 bases from V and 5 bases from J, with 16 bases between. The germline gives CDR1 SGHDT, CDR2 YYEEEE. Written as DNA, the CDR3 is TGTGCCAGCAGCCTGCCCCCGCTGGGCGACGAGCAGTACGTC. Its protein product is CASSLPPLGDEQYV.

This clonotype was detected only a few times. The rearrangement joins TRBV2 to TRBJ2-7; D not resolved. V was shortened by 1 base and J by 3 bases, with 7 bases between the two germline ends. CDR1 is SNHLY and CDR2 is FYNNEI in the germline V gene. The CDR3 contains 13 residues. The DNA of the CDR3 is TGTGCCAGCAGTGAAGATTCAGGCTACGAGCAGTACGTC. Its translation: CASSEDSGYEQYV.

The V gene is TRBV24-1, the J gene TRBJ2-2, with TRBD2 as a possible D gene (5 bases). Germline V gene sequence: CDR1 KGHDR, CDR2 SFDVKD. With 1 base removed from V and 5 bases from J, the gap between germline ends came to 7 bases. This CDR3 spans 14 amino acids. CDR3 in DNA: TGTGCCACCAGTGATTTTGGCGGGACCGGGGAGCTGTTTTTT. It specifies CATSDFGGTGELFF.

The chain combines TRBV7-6 with TRBJ1-1; D is undetermined. V lost 4 bases to trimming and J lost 4 bases, with 16 bases between them. From germline, CDR1 is SGHVS and CDR2 FNYEAQ. The CDR3 has 15 residues. Here the CDR3 reads CASSSATKVGTEAFF. The CDR3 DNA sequence: TGTGCCAGCAGCTCAGCGACAAAGGTGGGCACTGAAGCTTTCTTT.

This rearrangement joins TRBV12-3 or TRBV12-4 to TRBJ1-6, with TRBD1 as a possible D gene (6 bases). The V and J ends lost 5 bases and 10 bases respectively, with 12 bases between them. The CDR3 length is 13 residues. Here the CDR3 reads CASSPRDKSPLHF. As DNA, the CDR3 is TGTGCCAGCAGTCCCCGGGACAAATCACCCCTCCACTTT.

The J gene is TRBJ2-7, the V gene TRBV5-1; TRBD1 might be the D (6 bases). Germline CDR1 reads SGHRS; CDR2 reads YFSETQ. V was pared by 2 bases and J by 2 bases, with 11 bases between. This CDR3 comprises 14 residues. CDR3 DNA: TGCGCCAGCAGCTTATACCAGGGGACCTACGAGCAGTACTTC. The encoded protein is CASSLYQGTYEQYF.

This clonotype was counted between two and nine times. The chain recombines TRBV6-2 or TRBV6-3 with TRBJ1-2; D ambiguous. This CDR3 is 14 amino acids long. CDR1 is MNHEY and CDR2 is SVGEGT in the germline V gene. Trimming took 6 bases from V and 4 from J, leaving 15 bases between them. The CDR3 loop is CASRSTALPYGYTF. The CDR3 DNA follows: TGTGCCAGCAGGTCGACGGCGCTTCCCTATGGCTACACCTTC.

In the case of this clonotype: The CDR3 end shows no conserved phenylalanine or tryptophan, and so a read error is likely. The rearrangement uses TRBV6-5 and TRBJ1-1, with 8 bases identical to TRBD1. Germline values: CDR1 MNHEY, CDR2 SVGAGI. V shed 5 bases and J 2 bases; nucleotides not matched to a gene: 7. This CDR3 is built from 15 residues. In nucleotides, the CDR3 is TGTGCCAGCAGTCGGTCCGGGACAGGTAACACTGAAGCTTTCTCT. It specifies CASSRSGTGNTEAFS.

This clonotype was detected only a few times. V is TRBV12-3 or TRBV12-4 and J is TRBJ1-1, with D unclear. V was clipped by 8 bases and J by 8 bases, with 6 bases between them. CDR3 length equals 9 residues. In nucleotides, the CDR3 is TGTGCCAGCGGCAGGGAAGCTTTCTTT. It specifies CASGREAFF.

This clonotype appeared many times. The V call is TRBV4-1, the J call TRBJ1-6; unclear D gene. V lost 5 bases to trimming and J lost 10 bases, with 12 bases between them. Germline CDR1 MGHRA, CDR2 YSYEKL. There are 13 residues in the CDR3. The CDR3 protein is CASSSGPDSPLHF. In DNA, the CDR3 is TGCGCCAGCAGCAGCGGTCCAGACTCACCCCTCCACTTT.

This chain connects TRBV6-2 or TRBV6-3 to TRBJ1-2, with a tentative D call TRBD1 (5 bases). This CDR3 comprises 13 residues. The V gene lost 5 bases and the J gene lost 6 bases, with 13 bases spanning the gap. The V gene's germline CDR1 is MNHEY and CDR2 SVGEGT. CDR3 region: CASSLWGGDGYTF. The CDR3 bases are TGTGCCAGCAGTCTCTGGGGGGGAGATGGCTACACCTTC.

Turning to this clonotype: Possible read error: a much larger clone is one base away. The chain employs TRBV13 and TRBJ2-7; D remains unclear. Between the trimmed V and J ends, which lost 0 bases and 6 bases, there was a span of 12 bases. This CDR3 comprises 14 residues. The germline V gene has CDR1 PRHDT and CDR2 FYEKMQ (reference sequence). This CDR3 is CASSLGHPAPEQYF. In DNA, the CDR3 is TGTGCCAGCAGCTTAGGCCACCCAGCTCCCGAGCAGTACTTC.

This clonotype has more than one count but fewer than ten. V and J are TRBV12-3 or TRBV12-4 and TRBJ1-6; D is uncertain. V dropped 7 bases and J dropped 0 bases, with 7 bases sitting between them. The CDR3 is 14 residues long. CDR3 protein: CASTLSSYNSPLHF. The DNA for the CDR3 is TGTGCCAGCACCTTGAGCTCCTATAATTCACCCCTCCACTTT.

This clonotype was detected many times. The chain has TRBV18 and TRBJ1-6, with D uncertain. The V end was cut by 6 bases, the J end by 7 bases, with 19 bases between. The germline V gene has CDR1 KGHSH and CDR2 LQKENI. The CDR3 runs 16 residues. The CDR3 DNA follows: TGTGCCAGCTCTGTCAGGATGGAGGCTTGGAATTCACCCCTCCACTTT. This sequence encodes CASSVRMEAWNSPLHF.

This clonotype has only a few counts. V usage is TRBV7-2 and J usage is TRBJ2-5; D ambiguous. The V gene's germline CDR1 is SGHTA and CDR2 FQGNSA. The CDR3 has 13 residues. V shed 3 bases and J shed 3 bases, with 8 bases lying between them. In nucleotides, the CDR3 is TGTGCCAGCAGCTTTCCCCCTAAAGAGACCCAGTACTTC. Protein product: CASSFPPKETQYF. Filled out from reference TRBV7-2 and TRBJ2-5, the complete variable domain reads GAGVSQSPSNKVTEKGKDVELRCDPISGHTALYWYRQSLGQGLEFLIYFQGNSAPDKSGLPSDRFSAERTGGSVSTLTIQRTQQEDSAVYLCASSFPPKETQYFGPGTRLLVL.

This clonotype was recorded a few times. This chain links TRBV7-2 with TRBJ2-2; D perhaps matches TRBD1 (6 bases). This CDR3 has 13 residues. V shed 11 bases and J shed 5 bases, with 15 bases lying between them. CDR1 is SGHTA and CDR2 is FQGNSA in the germline V gene. The CDR3 loop reads CARRPGETGELFF. The CDR3 nucleotides are TGTGCCCGGCGTCCAGGGGAGACCGGGGAGCTGTTTTTT.

This clonotype has only a few counts. The V call is TRBV5-1, the J call TRBJ2-1, with D hard to call. Trimming stripped 0 bases from V and 5 bases from J, with 12 bases between. The germline CDR1 and CDR2 sequences are SGHRS and YFSETQ. The length of the CDR3 is 15 residues. CDR3 sequence reads: CASSLDSRRHNEQFF. DNA for the CDR3: TGCGCCAGCAGCTTGGACTCCCGAAGACACAATGAGCAGTTCTTC.

The J gene is TRBJ2-3, the V gene TRBV5-4; 9 bases agree with TRBD2. V dropped 4 bases and J dropped 2; count of bases not matched to a gene: 8. Germline CDR1 SGHNT, CDR2 YYREEE (reference sequence). This CDR3 has 16 amino acids. CDR3 nucleotides: TGTGCCAGCAGCGGCGGGGGGGCCCCTACCACAGATACGCAGTATTTT. Its protein is CASSGGGAPTTDTQYF.

The CDR3 protein is CSVVWYVEAFF. The CDR3, as DNA: TGCAGCGTTGTGTGGTACGTTGAAGCTTTCTTT. This chain links TRBV29-1 with TRBJ1-1; unclear D gene. The CDR3 contains 11 residues. Deletions cut 4 bases from V and 7 bases from J, with 10 bases between. Germline CDR1 reads SQVTM; CDR2 reads ANQGSEA.